This note documents a single TCR beta chain sequence. Its antigen specificity is not known. It has no much larger one-base neighbor in the sample; base qualities were not kept. The CDR3 has 15 amino acids, counting the end cysteine and phenylalanine. Just the 45-base CDR3 DNA is kept, in frame starting at base 1. The germline ends are 10 bases apart after V is trimmed by 0 bases and J by 7 bases. CDR1 and CDR2 are drawn from the germline V gene: MNHEY, SVGAGI. This sample is drawn from a study of CD8+ T cells in alopecia areata (dated 2018 in TCRdb). Broadly, across the study: Treated patients were enrolled in an open-label pilot trial of oral tofacitinib, 5 to 10 mg twice daily, for moderate-to-severe alopecia areata. Patients stayed on tofacitinib for 6 to 18 months and then had 6 months of follow-up off drug so that delayed response and recurrence could be assessed. The study used high-throughput TCRbeta sequencing to examine T cell clonal expansion in alopecia areata, in both the C3H/HeJ mouse model and human patients. In humans, TCRbeta sequencing was performed on scalp tissue and on sorted CD4+ and CD8+ peripheral blood T cells from healthy controls and from patients with patchy or totalis/universalis alopecia areata. Biopsies were taken from tofacitinib-treated patients at baseline and again at 4 and 24 weeks into treatment, and several of those patients also had a later scalp biopsy. Clonality in the scalp was compared among normal scalp (n=4), patchy alopecia areata scalp (n=8), and alopecia totalis/universalis scalp (n=8). RNA was extracted with the PAXgene miRNA kit for fixed scalp, the miRNeasy kit for PBMCs, and the RNeasy kit for mouse skin. immunoSEQ multiplex PCR using 35 Vbeta forward primers and 13 Jbeta reverse primers was used to amplify TCRbeta CDR3 regions.

Explained via the paper, the time point label denotes: baseline before oral tofacitinib. Lesional scalp punch biopsies and peripheral blood were collected from alopecia areata patients. PBMCs were isolated by density centrifugation and stained for CD3, CD4 and CD8, and CD4+ and CD8+ T cells were sorted on a FACSAria. The library was made by the immunoSEQ multiplex PCR assay. RNA was extracted from all samples and reverse transcribed into cDNA, which served as template for TCR sequencing. First-strand cDNA was synthesized using SuperScript III with a 2:1 mix of oligo-dT and random hexamers. A synthetic immune receptor repertoire was used to measure amplification bias, and any remaining bias was corrected computationally. In the authors' own workflow: Raw reads were preprocessed to remove errors, and CDR3 was defined according to IMGT conventions as the region from the conserved cysteine to phenylalanine. To get clonality, Shannon entropy was normalized by log2 of the number of productive unique TCRs and the result was subtracted from 1. CD4 or CD8 identity of scalp clones was inferred by cross-referencing scalp TCRbeta sequences with sorted blood CD4 and CD8 repertoires. Entries here come from immuneACCESS through TCRdb and include only in-frame sequences with V and J called. Some clones fail to appear in such tables; in the studies checked, an unresolved V gene covers under half of the shortfall, and the cause of the remainder is unknown. V, J and clone size are those of that table, while D and trimming were read from the DNA. The sample table lists about 180,000 clones, about 63% of them with a count of one. The ten largest make up approximately 14% of the sample.

Summary of the overall study and its limitations: Compared with normal scalp, lesional scalp had higher clonality and more expanded CD8+ clones, particularly in alopecia totalis/universalis, a pattern that suggests antigenic drive. Shared TCR sequences between patients were less evident than in mice, which may be partly attributable to HLA diversity in the patient population. Unlike mouse skin, where gammadelta T cells dominate, normal human skin contains resident alphabeta T cells that get sequenced too, which complicates analysis of the scalp TCR repertoire.

The clonotype was recovered from a human donor with alopecia areata. This chain is built from TRBV6-5 and TRBJ1-6; the best D guess is TRBD1, with 6 bases matching. Sequences were derived from CD4+ T cells sorted from blood, sampled at week 0. The CDR3 protein sequence reads: CASSYSSGVNSPLHF. At the DNA level, the sequence is TGTGCCAGCAGTTACTCGTCAGGGGTCAATTCACCCCTCCACTTT.